The 28 T cell receptor beta chains below were found in one sample sequenced in a study of shared clonotypes between healthy human individuals. Here immunoSEQ multiplex PCR was the method, and the copy in TCRdb shows in-frame clones only, minus some. The sample yields under 2,000,000 clones, 85% to 95% seen once. CD45RO-negative cells were positively selected for CCR7, leaving out terminally differentiated effector memory CD45RA+ cells. The source material was naive CD8+ T cells sorted from blood. Source of these receptors: a man between 18 and 35 years old in good health.

The chain employs TRBV7-9 and TRBJ2-1; 8 positions match TRBD2. The V gene's germline CDR1 is SEHNR and CDR2 FQNEAQ (reference sequence). The CDR3 runs to 17 residues. J was trimmed by 5 bases and V by 5 bases; bases with no gene match: 14. The CDR3 coding sequence is TGTGCCAGCAGCCGAGAGGGAAGGGGACTAGGGGACAATGAGCAGTTCTTC. Residues: CASSREGRGLGDNEQFF.

The chain carries TRBV5-6 and TRBJ1-1; tentatively, D is TRBD1 (5 bases). This CDR3 is built from 15 residues. Trimming pared 0 bases from V and 1 base from J, leaving 10 bases between. In germline, CDR1 is SGHDT, CDR2 YYEEEE. The CDR3 spells CASSLEIQGNTEAFF. In DNA form, the CDR3 reads TGTGCCAGCAGCTTGGAAATTCAGGGGAACACTGAAGCTTTCTTT.

This rearrangement joins TRBV7-9 to TRBJ2-7, with TRBD2 matching 8 bases. Germline trimming cut 5 bases from V and 3 bases from J; bases unmatched to any gene: 15. The germline V gene has CDR1 SEHNR and CDR2 FQNEAQ (reference sequence). The CDR3 length is 17 residues. CDR3 sequence (DNA): TGTGCCAGCAGCCCTACCCCGGGGGGGGGAGAGGACTACGAGCAGTACTTC. Its translation is CASSPTPGGGEDYEQYF.

This chain links TRBV27 with TRBJ2-7; D is perhaps TRBD1 or TRBD2 (5 bases each). CDR3 length equals 16 residues. The germline CDR1 and CDR2 sequences are MNHEY and SMNVEV (reference sequence). With 4 bases removed from V and 1 base from J, the gap between germline ends came to 17 bases. CDR3 coding DNA: TGTGCCAGCAGTTCAATACCGGGACCCACGTCCTACGAGCAGTACTTC. Translating gives CASSSIPGPTSYEQYF.

The chain joins TRBV11-2 to TRBJ2-5, with 7 bases matching TRBD2. The length of the CDR3 is 14 residues. Trimming took 5 bases from V and 5 from J; bases not matched to a gene: 8. Per the germline V gene, CDR1 is SGHAT and CDR2 is FQNNGV. The CDR3 here is CASSLAATLETQYF. In DNA form, the CDR3 reads TGTGCCAGCAGCCTAGCGGCCACTTTGGAGACCCAGTACTTC.

Worth noting for this clone: One end of the junction is discordant with germline, which a read error may explain. The same CDR3 is also encoded by other DNA sequences in this sample. This sequence joins TRBV30 and TRBJ1-1; 11 bases align to TRBD1. Germline-derived CDR1 and CDR2 are GTSNPN and SVGIG (reference sequence). CDR3 length equals 12 residues. The CDR3 sequence: CAWTGQGAEAFF. The CDR3 DNA sequence: TGCGCCTGGACGGGACAGGGGGCTGAAGCTTTCTTT.

V gene TRBV16 combines with J gene TRBJ1-5; D is ambiguous. Germline loops: CDR1 KGHSY, CDR2 FQNENV. This CDR3 spans 13 amino acids. V lost 3 bases, J lost 10 bases, and 13 bases lay in between. CDR3 in DNA: TGTGCCAGCAGCCAGGCCGAAGACCCTCCCCAGCATTTT. Protein sequence: CASSQAEDPPQHF.

The gene calls are TRBV4-1 and TRBJ1-5, with a tentative D call TRBD1 (6 bases). The CDR3 contains 15 residues. V was cut by 5 bases and J by 1 base, with 12 bases left in between. Germline-derived CDR1 and CDR2 are MGHRA and YSYEKL. The CDR3 nucleotides read TGCGCCAGCAGCTCTGACAGGAGGAGCAATCAGCCCCAGCATTTT. Protein product: CASSSDRRSNQPQHF.

With respect to this clone: The sample holds other DNA sequences that translate to the same CDR3. This chain connects TRBV4-3 to TRBJ2-7; no firm D call. Germline assignment: CDR1 LGHNA and CDR2 YSLEER. V was clipped by 1 base and J by 7 bases, with 5 bases between them. The CDR3 is 11 residues long. The CDR3 sequence: CASSQGREQYF. CDR3 in DNA: TGCGCCAGCAGCCAAGGGCGAGAGCAGTACTTC.

In the case of this clone: Other DNA sequences in this specimen translate into the identical CDR3. The chain links TRBV10-3 to TRBJ2-5, with D perhaps matching TRBD1 or TRBD2 (7 bases each). V was shortened by 0 bases and J by 1 base, with 9 bases between the two germline ends. This CDR3 spans 15 amino acids. Looked up from germline, CDR1 is ENHRY and CDR2 is SYGVKD. The CDR3 sequence: CAISESRGGQETQYF. In nucleotides, the CDR3 is TGTGCCATCAGTGAGTCCAGGGGGGGCCAAGAGACCCAGTACTTC.

This clone was seen a single time. The chain couples TRBV2 to TRBJ2-5, with TRBD1 as a possible D gene (5 bases). Deletions cut 4 bases from V and 5 bases from J, with 14 bases between. CDR1 is SNHLY, CDR2 FYNNEI, per germline. The CDR3 is 14 amino acids. This CDR3 reads CASSVGRVLETQYF. The CDR3 nucleotides are TGTGCCAGCAGTGTCGGCAGGGTATTGGAGACCCAGTACTTC.

The rearrangement joins TRBV25-1 to TRBJ2-7; D not resolved. The V end was cut by 3 bases, the J end by 5 bases, with 5 bases between. CDR3 size: 11 residues. CDR1 is MGHDK, CDR2 SYGVNS, per germline. As DNA, the CDR3 is TGTGCCAGCAGTGAGCTGAACGAGCAGTACTTC. Its translation: CASSELNEQYF.

The gene calls are TRBV27 and TRBJ2-7; the D gene is possibly TRBD2 (7 bases). CDR1 is MNHEY, CDR2 SMNVEV, per germline (reference sequence). V lost 1 base, J lost 6 bases, and 13 bases lay in between. This CDR3 comprises 14 residues. The CDR3: CASSLLGGGGEQYF. The CDR3 region has the DNA TGTGCCAGCAGTTTATTGGGCGGGGGCGGCGAGCAGTACTTC.

This clone showed up just once. The rearrangement uses TRBV7-9 and TRBJ2-1, with 8 positions matching TRBD2. The V segment lost 4 bases and the J segment 0 bases; nucleotides outside the gene matches: 2. The germline CDR1 and CDR2 sequences are SEHNR and FQNEAQ (reference sequence). This CDR3 region has 15 residues. In DNA, the CDR3 is TGTGCCAGCAGCTATAGCGGGGCCTCCTACAATGAGCAGTTCTTC. Translating it yields CASSYSGASYNEQFF.

In this sample, this clone turned up once. This chain uses TRBV29-1 with TRBJ1-2; D may be TRBD1 (6 bases). V lost 2 bases, J lost 6 bases, and 13 bases lay in between. Per germline, CDR1 SQVTM and CDR2 ANQGSEA. The CDR3 spans 13 residues. CDR3: CSVELQGYDGYTF. The CDR3, as DNA: TGCAGCGTTGAATTACAGGGATACGATGGCTACACCTTC.

The chain uses TRBV27 and TRBJ2-7, with 7 bases lining up with TRBD1. Germline loops: CDR1 MNHEY, CDR2 SMNVEV (reference sequence). Trimming at V came to 7 bases and at J to 3 bases, leaving 12 bases not matched to a gene. CDR3 length equals 15 residues. CDR3: CASIPRQGYNYEQYF. The CDR3 bases are TGTGCCAGCATCCCCCGACAGGGCTACAACTACGAGCAGTACTTC.

The V call is TRBV4-1, the J call TRBJ2-3; 14 positions match TRBD2. The CDR3 covers 20 residues. Looked up from germline, CDR1 is MGHRA and CDR2 is YSYEKL. V lost 0 bases and J lost 3; bases outside the gene matches: 11. CDR3 nucleotides: TGCGCCAGCAGCCAAGAAGGTCCCGGGACTAGCGGGGGATATACAGATACGCAGTATTTT. It codes for CASSQEGPGTSGGYTDTQYF.

The chain uses TRBV7-9 and TRBJ2-7, with TRBD2 as a possible D gene (7 bases). The length of the CDR3 is 12 residues. The V and J ends lost 5 bases and 7 bases respectively, with 12 bases between them. CDR1 is SEHNR, CDR2 FQNEAQ, per germline (reference sequence). This chain's CDR3 is CASSPGGPEQYF. The CDR3 DNA is TGTGCCAGCAGCCCCGGGGGGCCTGAGCAGTACTTC.

This sequence joins TRBV28 and TRBJ2-7, with D tentatively TRBD2 (5 bases). V lost 6 bases to trimming and J lost 5 bases, with 14 bases between them. Germline V CDR1 and CDR2: MDHEN, SYDVKM. This CDR3 contains 13 residues. The CDR3 region is CASSFGESDEQYF. As DNA, the CDR3 is TGTGCCAGCAGCTTCGGGGAGTCTGACGAGCAGTACTTC.

The rearrangement links TRBV19 to TRBJ1-6; D uncertain. Germline V CDR1 and CDR2: LNHDA, SQIVND (reference sequence). The CDR3 is 13 residues long. V shed 5 bases and J shed 9 bases, with 11 bases lying between them. The CDR3 nucleotides read TGTGCCAGTAGTGTTGACATCGGTTCACCCCTCCACTTT. Encoded protein: CASSVDIGSPLHF.

The genes are TRBV28 and TRBJ2-7; tentatively, D is TRBD1 or TRBD2 (5 bases each). CDR1 and CDR2 from the germline V gene are MDHEN and SYDVKM. The CDR3 extends over 16 amino acids. Trimming stripped 6 bases from V and 0 bases from J, with 18 bases between. CDR3 nucleotides: TGTGCCAGCAGCCCACGTCCGGGACGGGGCTCCTACGAGCAGTACTTC. This codes for CASSPRPGRGSYEQYF.

This chain uses TRBV5-1 with TRBJ2-3, with 8 bases lining up with TRBD2. Germline CDR1 SGHRS, CDR2 YFSETQ. V shed 6 bases, J shed 6 bases, and the junction held 6 bases outside the gene matches. The CDR3 has 13 residues. The CDR3 is CASKEAGADTQYF. CDR3 in DNA: TGCGCCAGCAAGGAAGCGGGAGCTGATACGCAGTATTTT.

V and J are TRBV5-1 and TRBJ2-7; TRBD1 aligns across 11 bases. With 4 bases clipped from V and 2 bases from J, the junction kept 2 bases outside the gene matches. The CDR3 runs 14 residues. Germline V lookup: CDR1 SGHRS, CDR2 YFSETQ. The chain's CDR3 is CASSEGQGAYEQYF. In DNA form, the CDR3 reads TGCGCCAGCAGCGAGGGACAGGGGGCCTACGAGCAGTACTTC.

The CDR3: CASSQAGLLNEKLFF. The CDR3 DNA is TGCGCCAGCAGCCAAGCGGGACTCTTGAATGAAAAACTGTTTTTT. The V call is TRBV4-1, the J call TRBJ1-4; the D gene is possibly TRBD1 (5 bases). Germline V CDR1 and CDR2: MGHRA, YSYEKL. The CDR3 covers 15 residues. V was trimmed by 1 base and J by 5 bases, leaving 11 bases between them.

The chain uses TRBV9 and TRBJ2-3; D gene ambiguous. This CDR3 contains 12 residues. V was cut by 4 bases and J by 6 bases, with 9 bases left in between. Germline V lookup: CDR1 SGDLS, CDR2 YYNGEE. The CDR3 sequence is CASSKPLDTQYF. CDR3 DNA: TGTGCCAGCAGCAAGCCATTGGATACGCAGTATTTT.

This chain uses TRBV11-2 with TRBJ2-5; D call uncertain. Germline V gene lookup returns CDR1 SGHAT and CDR2 FQNNGV. CDR3 size: 17 residues. Trimming stripped 3 bases from V and 0 bases from J, with 17 bases between. Written as DNA, the CDR3 is TGTGCCAGCAGCTTTTTCCCGTCGTCTCAGTACCAAGAGACCCAGTACTTC. It yields the protein CASSFFPSSQYQETQYF.

The chain couples TRBV14 to TRBJ2-7, with D possibly matching TRBD1 (7 bases). Between the trimmed V and J ends, which lost 4 bases and 3 bases, there was a span of 16 bases. The CDR3 covers 15 residues. CDR1 SGHDN and CDR2 FVKESK come from the germline V gene. CDR3 bases: TGTGCCAGCAGCCCGTACAGGGGAGGTGACTACGAGCAGTACTTC. Protein sequence: CASSPYRGGDYEQYF.

V usage is TRBV9 and J usage is TRBJ2-1; the D is unclear. V was clipped by 0 bases and J by 0 bases, with 7 bases between them. The CDR3 has 15 amino acids. Germline V CDR1 and CDR2: SGDLS, YYNGEE. CDR3 sequence (DNA): TGTGCCAGCAGCGTAGAATCATCCTCCTACAATGAGCAGTTCTTC. Protein sequence: CASSVESSSYNEQFF.